These 30 T cell receptor beta chains share one sample of origin, sequenced in a study of T cell repertoires in aging, cancer and after chemotherapy. Amplification of TCR beta used genomic DNA extracted from peripheral blood. Rearranged V-D-J TRB sequences were amplified with a mixed TRB-A/B primer pool. Using its own MiXCR run on the multiplex PCR reads, TCRdb lists one record per CDR3 protein. The sample has fewer than 2,000 distinct CDR3 sequences; 55% to 70% are singletons. What was sequenced was blood. Receptors were obtained from a human donor with a blood cancer.

The chain is built from TRBV6-5 and TRBJ2-3; TRBD2 aligns across 10 bases. The J segment lost 1 base and the V segment lost 5 bases, leaving 3 bases of the junction unmatched. This CDR3 region has 15 residues. Germline CDR1 MNHEY, CDR2 SVGAGI. In DNA form, the CDR3 reads TGTGCCAGCAGTCGGACTAGCGGACGCACAGATACGCAGTATTTT. Translated, it gives CASSRTSGRTDTQYF.

This CDR3 is CSVVSGTSGGSYEQYF. The CDR3, as DNA: TGCAGCGTTGTCTCCGGGACTAGCGGGGGATCCTACGAGCAGTACTTC. The J gene is TRBJ2-7, the V gene TRBV29-1; 14 bases are a match to TRBD2. The CDR3 runs to 16 residues. Germline loops: CDR1 SQVTM, CDR2 ANQGSEA. The V and J ends lost 4 bases and 1 base, in that order; junction bases with no gene match: 6.

This rearrangement joins TRBV28 to TRBJ2-7, with 9 bases identical to TRBD1. V shed 3 bases, J shed 2 bases, and the junction held 5 bases outside the gene matches. The CDR3 has 15 residues. Germline V gives CDR1 MDHEN, CDR2 SYDVKM. The CDR3 DNA reads as TGTGCCAGCAGTTTGGGGGGGGACAGGGCCTACGAGCAGTACTTC. It yields the protein CASSLGGDRAYEQYF. Variable domain in full (rest from reference TRBV28 and TRBJ2-7): DVKVTQSSRYLVKRTGEKVFLECVQDMDHENMFWYRQDPGLGLRLIYFSYDVKMKEKGDIPEGYSVSREKKERFSLILESASTNQTSMYLCASSLGGDRAYEQYFGPGTRLTVT.

This clonotype is labeled medium-sized. This CDR3 reads CASSPTGVAGEQYF. In DNA form, the CDR3 reads TGTGCCAGTAGTCCGACAGGGGTAGCTGGCGAGCAGTACTTC. The chain is built from TRBV19 and TRBJ2-7; TRBD1 aligns across 8 bases. The germline gives CDR1 LNHDA, CDR2 SQIVND (reference sequence). The CDR3 totals 14 residues. The trim removed 5 bases at V and 6 bases at J, leaving 9 bases unmatched.

A few counts support this clonotype. V usage is TRBV27 and J usage is TRBJ2-3; 7 bases align to TRBD2. This CDR3 spans 14 amino acids. Germline CDR1 MNHEY, CDR2 SMNVEV (reference sequence). Germline trimming cut 4 bases from V and 3 bases from J; bases unmatched to any gene: 4. CDR3 sequence reads: CASSWSRETDTQYF. The CDR3 DNA reads as TGTGCCAGCAGTTGGTCGCGGGAGACAGATACGCAGTATTTT.

CDR3 in DNA: TGTGCCAGCAGCCTCCAGGGGGGACCCGGGGGGTCCTATAATTCACCCCTCCACTTT. Protein product: CASSLQGGPGGSYNSPLHF. The chain joins TRBV6-5 to TRBJ1-6; 7 bases match TRBD1. The CDR3 consists of 19 residues. In germline, CDR1 is MNHEY, CDR2 SVGAGI. V was clipped by 6 bases and J by 1 base; unmatched bases: 15.

This chain links TRBV5-1 with TRBJ2-1; D is possibly TRBD1 (6 bases). From germline, CDR1 is SGHRS and CDR2 YFSETQ. Trimming cost V 4 bases and J 6 bases, with 17 bases left between them. The CDR3 covers 15 residues. This CDR3 reads CASSTGTQGFNEQFF. The DNA of the CDR3 is TGCGCCAGCAGCACAGGGACCCAGGGGTTCAATGAGCAGTTCTTC.

This clonotype was picked up one time. Relative to the germline gene, one junction end is altered; a read error may explain this. The chain recombines TRBV5-1 with TRBJ1-2; D gene uncertain. Germline values: CDR1 SGHRS, CDR2 YFSETQ. The length of the CDR3 is 16 residues. The CDR3 DNA reads as TGTGCCAGCAGCTTGGACGGCCTAACAGTTGACTATGGCTACACCTTC. This codes for CASSLDGLTVDYGYTF.

This clonotype showed up just a few times. This rearrangement joins TRBV27 to TRBJ2-3; TRBD2 matches at 13 bases. V lost 6 bases to trimming and J lost 6 bases; unmatched junction nucleotides: 6. CDR1 is MNHEY and CDR2 is SMNVEV in the germline V gene (reference sequence). This CDR3 has 15 residues. The CDR3 DNA follows: TGTGCCAGCAGGCGGACTAGCGGGAGAGGGGATACGCAGTATTTT. Residues: CASRRTSGRGDTQYF.

The chain recombines TRBV29-1 with TRBJ2-3; D unresolved. V lost 5 bases, J lost 5 bases, and 11 bases lay in between. Germline CDR1 reads SQVTM; CDR2 reads ANQGSEA. The CDR3 has 12 residues. The DNA of the CDR3 is TGCAGCGTTCACATTTCAAGAGATACGCAGTATTTT. Translation gives CSVHISRDTQYF.

Notes on this clonotype: A junction boundary mismatches the germline segment, possibly from a read error. The gene calls are TRBV19 and TRBJ2-7; TRBD1 or TRBD2 may be the D gene (6 bases each). CDR1 and CDR2 from the germline V gene are LNHDA and SQIVND (reference sequence). The CDR3 runs 14 residues. CDR3 protein: CASSSDPGAYGQYF. CDR3 in DNA: TGTGCCAGTAGTTCGGACCCGGGGGCTTACGGGCAGTACTTC. The variable domain in full, completed from reference TRBV19 and TRBJ2-7, reads DGGITQSPKYLFRKEGQNVTLSCEQNLNHDAMYWYRQDPGQGLRLIYYSQIVNDFQKGDIAEGYSVSREKKESFPLTVTSAQKNPTAFYLCASSSDPGAYGQYFGPGTRLTVT.

V is TRBV5-1 and J is TRBJ2-3; tentatively, D is TRBD1 or TRBD2 (5 bases each). The CDR3 covers 15 residues. The germline V gene has CDR1 SGHRS and CDR2 YFSETQ. Trimming left V 4 bases short and J 3 bases short, with 15 bases between. CDR3 amino acids: CASSLAGYRTDTQYF. The CDR3 DNA reads as TGCGCCAGCAGCCTAGCAGGGTATCGGACAGATACGCAGTATTTT. The entire variable domain, with the rest obtained from reference TRBV5-1 and TRBJ2-3, is as follows: KAGVTQTPRYLIKTRGQQVTLSCSPISGHRSVSWYQQTPGQGLQFLFEYFSETQRNKGNFPGRFSGRQFSNSRSEMNVSTLELGDSALYLCASSLAGYRTDTQYFGPGTRLTVL.

This clonotype was detected once. The V and J genes are TRBV7-9 and TRBJ2-5; D gene ambiguous. CDR1 SEHNR and CDR2 FQNEAQ come from the germline V gene (reference sequence). This CDR3 is 15 amino acids long. The germline V and J ends were trimmed by 4 bases and 7 bases, with 19 bases remaining between them. The CDR3 DNA is TGTGCCAGCAGCTCCAGCCCCATGTCCATAGTGACCCAGTACTTC. This gives the protein CASSSSPMSIVTQYF.

There are a few counts of this clonotype. The J gene is TRBJ1-1, the V gene TRBV6-5; TRBD1 is a possible D gene (6 bases). The CDR3 loop spans 15 amino acids. Trimming removed 0 bases at V and 5 bases at J, with 13 bases between. CDR1 is MNHEY and CDR2 is SVGAGI in the germline V gene. This CDR3 is CASSYSWGRGTEAFF. The CDR3 region has the DNA TGTGCCAGCAGTTACTCATGGGGGCGCGGGACTGAAGCTTTCTTT.

This clonotype occurred a few times. The rearrangement links TRBV19 to TRBJ2-3, with 8 positions matching TRBD1. Germline CDR1 LNHDA, CDR2 SQIVND (reference sequence). The CDR3 covers 16 residues. V was clipped by 3 bases and J by 2 bases; unmatched bases: 7. The CDR3 coding sequence is TGTGCCAGTAGTATGGGACAGGAAGGTTCCACAGATACGCAGTATTTT. The encoded protein is CASSMGQEGSTDTQYF.

This chain uses TRBV6-6 with TRBJ2-3; 7 nucleotides agree with TRBD2. Germline values: CDR1 MNHNY, CDR2 SVGAGI (reference sequence). J gave up 1 base and V 6 bases, and 7 bases lay outside the gene matches. This CDR3 region has 15 residues. The chain's CDR3 is CASSQLAPGTDTQYF. The CDR3 DNA follows: TGTGCCAGCAGCCAACTAGCGCCCGGCACAGATACGCAGTATTTT.

The chain is built from TRBV6-5 and TRBJ2-1; possibly TRBD1 for D (5 bases). The ends were cut back, 2 bases at V and 4 bases at J, with 12 bases in the middle. This CDR3 is 15 amino acids long. The germline CDR1 and CDR2 sequences are MNHEY and SVGAGI. CDR3 loop: CASSYGAPFYNEQFF. CDR3 DNA sequence: TGTGCCAGCAGTTACGGGGCACCCTTTTACAATGAGCAGTTCTTC.

This chain uses TRBV19 with TRBJ2-1; TRBD2 matches 9 bases. In germline, CDR1 is LNHDA, CDR2 SQIVND (reference sequence). The ends lost 2 bases at V and 5 bases at J; junction bases unmatched: 16. This CDR3 region has 19 residues. The CDR3 loop is CASSILGLAGNLEHNEQFF. DNA of the CDR3: TGTGCCAGTAGTATACTTGGGCTAGCGGGAAATTTGGAACACAATGAGCAGTTCTTC.

The chain couples TRBV6-1 to TRBJ2-3; 13 bases agree with TRBD2. J lost 0 bases, V lost 5 bases, and 2 bases had no gene match. Germline loops: CDR1 MNHNS, CDR2 SASEGT. This CDR3 contains 16 residues. As DNA, the CDR3 is TGTGCCAGCAGTTTGACTAGCGGGGGGAGCACAGATACGCAGTATTTT. This translates into CASSLTSGGSTDTQYF.

This clonotype turned up a few times. This chain uses TRBV19 with TRBJ2-5; a possible D gene is TRBD2 (6 bases). Trimming shortened V by 3 bases and J by 4 bases, and 18 bases separated the two germline ends. This CDR3 spans 16 amino acids. Germline lookup yields CDR1 LNHDA and CDR2 SQIVND (reference sequence). The CDR3 sequence is CASSIRHLPGRETQYF. In DNA form, the CDR3 reads TGTGCCAGTAGTATCAGGCACCTCCCCGGGAGAGAGACCCAGTACTTC.

This clonotype was picked up a small number of times. V is TRBV6-6 and J is TRBJ2-1; possible D gene TRBD1, 6 bases. The CDR3 sequence is 14 residues long. V was trimmed by 8 bases and J by 9 bases, leaving 20 bases between them. The germline CDR1 and CDR2 sequences are MNHNY and SVGAGI (reference sequence). The CDR3 bases are TGTGCCAGCCGATTACCACAGGGTCGGGGTGAGCAGTTCTTC. Translating gives CASRLPQGRGEQFF.

In its sample, this clonotype was seen a few times. This sequence joins TRBV29-1 and TRBJ2-7, with 9 bases identical to TRBD2. This CDR3 comprises 14 residues. The germline V gene has CDR1 SQVTM and CDR2 ANQGSEA. The V segment lost 4 bases and the J segment 5 bases; nucleotides outside the gene matches: 9. This CDR3 is CSVGFSGSENEQYF. The DNA of the CDR3 is TGCAGCGTTGGTTTTAGCGGGAGTGAGAACGAGCAGTACTTC.

J is TRBJ2-1 and V is TRBV19; possible D gene TRBD2, 5 bases. The CDR3 spans 16 residues. V lost 1 base, J lost 1 base, and 11 bases lay in between. Germline V gene sequence: CDR1 LNHDA, CDR2 SQIVND (reference sequence). CDR3 in DNA: TGTGCCAGTAGTATAGCGCCGTCGGGATCCTACAATGAGCAGTTCTTC. Translation gives CASSIAPSGSYNEQFF.

CDR3 sequence reads: CASSFDTPDTQYF. DNA for the CDR3: TGTGCCAGCAGTTTTGACACCCCAGATACGCAGTATTTT. The chain employs TRBV12-3 or TRBV12-4 and TRBJ2-3, with no clear D. This CDR3 is built from 13 residues. V dropped 3 bases and J dropped 4 bases, with 8 bases sitting between them.

This clonotype was counted a few times. V is TRBV29-1 and J is TRBJ2-6; D call uncertain. The CDR3 has 13 amino acids. Trimming cost V 4 bases and J 2 bases, with 6 bases left between them. Germline V lookup: CDR1 SQVTM, CDR2 ANQGSEA. CDR3 in DNA: TGCAGCGTTGGAGAAGCTGGGGCCAACGTCCTGACTTTC. It is translated as CSVGEAGANVLTF.

The chain links TRBV29-1 to TRBJ2-7; 7 bases map to TRBD1. CDR1 and CDR2 (germline): SQVTM, ANQGSEA. V lost 4 bases and J lost 3; bases outside the gene matches: 3. This CDR3 region has 12 residues. CDR3 coding DNA: TGCAGCGTTGGACAGGGAATCTACGAGCAGTACTTC. Residues: CSVGQGIYEQYF.

The sample holds one count of this clonotype. The chain links TRBV15 to TRBJ2-1; maybe TRBD2 (5 bases). The germline V gene encodes CDR1 LNHNV and CDR2 YYDKDF (reference sequence). The CDR3 covers 12 residues. V lost 5 bases, J lost 10 bases, and 12 bases lay in between. In DNA form, the CDR3 reads TGTGCCACCAGCGACGACTATGTCGAGCAGTTCTTC. It is translated as CATSDDYVEQFF. The whole variable domain, filled in from reference TRBV15 and TRBJ2-1, reads DAMVIQNPRYQVTQFGKPVTLSCSQTLNHNVMYWYQQKSSQAPKLLFHYYDKDFNNEADTPDNFQSRRPNTSFCFLDIRSPGLGDTAMYLCATSDDYVEQFFGPGTRLTVL.

This clonotype was observed a handful of times. The chain couples TRBV5-4 to TRBJ2-1; no reliable D call. With 3 bases removed from V and 9 bases from J, the gap between germline ends came to 13 bases. CDR1 SGHNT and CDR2 YYREEE come from the germline V gene (reference sequence). The CDR3 consists of 13 residues. The CDR3 protein is CASSYKPRGEQFF. CDR3 nucleotides: TGTGCCAGCAGCTACAAGCCTCGAGGTGAGCAGTTCTTC.

The chain uses TRBV19 and TRBJ2-1; D perhaps matches TRBD1 (7 bases). The ends were cut back, 3 bases at V and 4 bases at J, with 13 bases in the middle. The CDR3 consists of 15 residues. The germline V gene has CDR1 LNHDA and CDR2 SQIVND (reference sequence). The CDR3: CASSIGGTAYNEQFF. The CDR3 nucleotides read TGTGCCAGTAGTATCGGCGGGACAGCTTACAATGAGCAGTTCTTC.

The chain carries TRBV6-2 or TRBV6-3 and TRBJ2-6; D tentatively fits TRBD1 or TRBD2 (5 bases each). CDR3 length: 14 amino acids. Germline V gene data show CDR1 as MNHEY and CDR2 as SVGEGT. The ends were cut back, 5 bases at V and 4 bases at J, with 9 bases in the middle. The CDR3 nucleotides read TGTGCCAGCAGTCCCTGGGGGGGGGCCAACGTCCTGACTTTC. Amino acids: CASSPWGGANVLTF.